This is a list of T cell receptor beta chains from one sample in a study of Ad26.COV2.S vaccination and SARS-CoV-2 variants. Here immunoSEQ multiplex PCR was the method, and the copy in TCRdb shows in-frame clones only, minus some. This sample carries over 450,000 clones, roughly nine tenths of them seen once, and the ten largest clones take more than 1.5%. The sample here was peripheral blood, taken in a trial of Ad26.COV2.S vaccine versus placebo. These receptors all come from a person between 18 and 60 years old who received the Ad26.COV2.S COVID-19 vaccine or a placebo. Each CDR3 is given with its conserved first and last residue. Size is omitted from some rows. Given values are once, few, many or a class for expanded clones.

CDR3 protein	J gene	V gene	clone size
CASSLVLTGELFF	TRBJ2-2	TRBV7-2	-
CASSQNSGTQNQPQHF	TRBJ1-5	TRBV16	once
CASSLDRSSYNEQFF	TRBJ2-1	TRBV7-3	-
CASSSYTEAFF	TRBJ1-1	TRBV12-3/TRBV12-4	-
CASRPYSSSYNEQFF	TRBJ2-1	TRBV19	-
CASSPSGGRVEAFF	TRBJ1-1	TRBV18	-
CASRGGVSTGELFF	TRBJ2-2	TRBV19	-
CASSFGGSTYEQYF	TRBJ2-7	TRBV7-2	-
CASSLGWNFNQPQHF	TRBJ1-5	TRBV7-8	-
CASSQEGAARYNEQFF	TRBJ2-1	TRBV3-1/TRBV3-2	-
CASSYPLLGDTDTQYF	TRBJ2-3	TRBV6-2/TRBV6-3	-
CASSSLFQNNEQFF	TRBJ2-1	TRBV5-1	-
CASSVGLAGGLGEQFF	TRBJ2-1	TRBV25-1	-
CASSRSGGMNTEAFF	TRBJ1-1	TRBV19	-
CASSSTHDSRKNYGYTF	TRBJ1-2	TRBV28	-
CASSYPTKGTVAYEQYF	TRBJ2-7	TRBV6-2/TRBV6-3	few
CASSWSTGEVTGELFF	TRBJ2-2	TRBV7-9	-
CASSPTPRTPISQETQYF	TRBJ2-5	TRBV2	few
CASSPGGGELNTQYF	TRBJ2-3	TRBV9	-
CASRTGPAGELFF	TRBJ2-2	TRBV6-5	once
CASSKQGAGQPQHF	TRBJ1-5	TRBV6-2/TRBV6-3	-
CASSTHPGITEAFF	TRBJ1-1	TRBV28	few
CASSLAASASPYTDTQYF	TRBJ2-3	TRBV7-9	-
CASSTSGGAADTQYF	TRBJ2-3	TRBV19	once
CGVAGADYGTGELFF	TRBJ2-2	TRBV29-1	-
CASQGLANNEQFF	TRBJ2-1	TRBV19	-
CAAAGTGRKFYGYTF	TRBJ1-2	TRBV3-1/TRBV3-2	-
CASRHGGSTDTQYF	TRBJ2-3	TRBV19	-
CSTLTTEAFF	TRBJ1-1	TRBV29-1	-
CATSNPSGRASGQFF	TRBJ2-1	TRBV15	-